Sequencing of this T cell receptor beta chain was carried out in a study of blood T cell repertoires in COVID-19. Study context: Researchers got acute and convalescent COVID-19 samples from the United States, Italy and Spain.

The V end was cut by 3 bases, the J end by 11 bases, with 10 bases between. The CDR3 contains 11 residues. Per the authors' pipeline: Estimates of nucleated cell counts were drawn from the amplification of reference gene primers. Using immunoSEQ multiplex PCR, the repertoire was profiled, and TCRdb retains in-frame clones only, with some absent. Clone size and the V and J calls come from that table; the DNA yielded D and trimming. Of a few hundred thousand clones listed, roughly nine tenths are singletons. The sequenced sample consisted of peripheral blood. The rearrangement uses TRBV12-3 or TRBV12-4 and TRBJ1-1; D gene ambiguous. This sequence was found in a man between 60 and 70 years old with acute or convalescent COVID-19. The CDR3 DNA is TGTGCCAGCAGTTTTCGGAGTTTGGCTTTCTTT. It translates to CASSFRSLAFF.